What follows are 26 T cell receptor beta chains derived from one specimen sequenced in a study of T cell repertoires in cytomegalovirus infection. Each CDR3 protein is one row after TCRdb ran MiXCR on the reads. The table has 500,000 to 600,000 distinct CDR3 sequences, approximately 15% seen once. Sequencing was carried out using CD8+ T cells from PBMCs. The source of these receptors is a human donor in good health (CMV status not recorded). Some clones in this sample may be carry-over from other donors' samples.

This clonotype turned up a few times. This rearrangement joins TRBV4-1 to TRBJ2-3; 7 nucleotides align to TRBD1. Germline CDR1 is MGHRA and CDR2 is YSYEKL. The CDR3 has 16 residues. V trimming: 5 bases; J trimming: 4 bases; junction bases outside the gene matches: 12. This chain's CDR3 is CASSSRGTDIADTQYF. The DNA of the CDR3 is TGCGCCAGCAGCTCTCGAGGGACAGACATAGCAGATACGCAGTATTTT.

Points on this clonotype: Germline and junction disagree at one end, which may indicate a read error. The chain's CDR3 is CASSTGTGLVF. CDR3 nucleotide sequence: TGCGCCAGCAGCACCGGGACAGGGCTGGTCTTC. The gene calls are TRBV5-1 and TRBJ2-1; 9 positions match TRBD1. The CDR3 is made up of 11 amino acids. CDR1 SGHRS and CDR2 YFSETQ come from the germline V gene. Looking up the rest from reference TRBV5-1 and TRBJ2-1 gives the full variable domain: KAGVTQTPRYLIKTRGQQVTLSCSPISGHRSVSWYQQTPGQGLQFLFEYFSETQRNKGNFPGRFSGRQFSNSRSEMNVSTLELGDSALYLCASSTGTGLVFGPGTRLTVL.

This clonotype was observed many times. The chain links TRBV7-9 to TRBJ2-5; D might be TRBD2 (6 bases). This CDR3 spans 13 amino acids. CDR1 and CDR2 (germline): SEHNR, FQNEAQ (reference sequence). Trimming removed 3 bases from V and 3 bases from J, with 8 bases in between. Here the CDR3 DNA reads TGTGCCAGCAGCTTTAGCGGAAAAGAGACCCAGTACTTC. Encoded protein: CASSFSGKETQYF.

The V call is TRBV20-1, the J call TRBJ2-1, with 9 bases that match TRBD2. Trimming cost V 2 bases and J 4 bases; bases outside gene matches: 0. The CDR3 is 13 amino acids. Germline CDR1 is DFQATT and CDR2 is SNEGSKA (reference sequence). The CDR3 DNA reads as TGCAGTGCTAGACTAGCGGGATACAATGAGCAGTTCTTC. Its translation: CSARLAGYNEQFF.

This clonotype was picked up many times. V usage is TRBV2 and J usage is TRBJ2-7; D unresolved. The CDR3 contains 15 residues. V was pared by 5 bases and J by 2 bases, with 16 bases between. Germline lookup yields CDR1 SNHLY and CDR2 FYNNEI. CDR3 protein: CASSNIGSKAYEQYF. The CDR3 DNA is TGTGCCAGCAGTAACATCGGGTCTAAAGCCTACGAGCAGTACTTC.

This chain joins TRBV12-3 or TRBV12-4 and TRBJ2-3, with a weak D call TRBD2 (5 bases). V lost 6 bases to trimming and J lost 0 bases, with 10 bases between them. The CDR3 is 14 residues long. The CDR3 DNA is TGTGCCAGCAGCGGGAAGGGAAGCACAGATACGCAGTATTTT. Translating gives CASSGKGSTDTQYF.

This clonotype was seen a handful of times. V is TRBV11-2 and J is TRBJ2-1; no reliable D call. The CDR3 totals 16 residues. Germline CDR1 SGHAT, CDR2 FQNNGV. Trimming removed 3 bases at V and 8 bases at J, with 20 bases between. The CDR3 sequence is CASSLKPGQAFDEQFF. The CDR3 region has the DNA TGTGCCAGCAGCTTGAAGCCGGGTCAAGCTTTTGATGAGCAGTTCTTC.

This clonotype has just a few counts. The chain has TRBV6-1 and TRBJ1-5; D gene uncertain. CDR3 length: 17 amino acids. The V and J ends lost 5 bases and 3 bases respectively, with 20 bases between them. The germline gives CDR1 MNHNS, CDR2 SASEGT. The CDR3 loop reads CASSSGSGAPLNQPQHF. The CDR3 coding sequence is TGTGCCAGCAGTTCGGGATCAGGCGCACCGCTCAATCAGCCCCAGCATTTT.

In this sample, this clonotype turned up a few times. DNA for the CDR3: TGTGCCAGCAGCCCCGGACAGCCCGGCTACGAGCAGTACTTC. Translating gives CASSPGQPGYEQYF. The rearrangement links TRBV27 to TRBJ2-7; possibly TRBD1 for D (6 bases). From germline, CDR1 is MNHEY and CDR2 SMNVEV (reference sequence). V was cut by 6 bases and J by 3 bases, with 15 bases left in between. The CDR3 runs to 14 residues.

This clonotype was seen repeatedly, ten times or more. The chain joins TRBV7-9 to TRBJ2-5, with 7 bases aligning to TRBD2. The germline V gene encodes CDR1 SEHNR and CDR2 FQNEAQ (reference sequence). The CDR3 sequence is 13 residues long. The junction had 6 bases not matched to a gene; V was cut back by 6 bases and J by 5 bases. CDR3 amino acids: CASSLDGRETQYF. The CDR3 DNA reads TGTGCCAGCAGTCTGGACGGGAGGGAGACCCAGTACTTC.

The gene calls are TRBV20-1 and TRBJ2-1, with D possibly matching TRBD1 (6 bases). CDR1 and CDR2 from the germline V gene are DFQATT and SNEGSKA (reference sequence). Trimming pared 8 bases from V and 10 bases from J, leaving 18 bases between. The CDR3 runs 12 residues. CDR3 bases: TGCAGTCCGGATAGGGGGTCGCGGGAGCAGTTCTTC. Translation gives CSPDRGSREQFF.

The chain uses TRBV4-1 and TRBJ2-7; D may be TRBD2 (5 bases). The CDR3 loop spans 12 amino acids. The germline V and J ends were trimmed by 3 bases and 7 bases, with 10 bases remaining between them. The germline V gene encodes CDR1 MGHRA and CDR2 YSYEKL. The CDR3 sequence is CASSHASGEQYF. Here the CDR3 DNA reads TGCGCCAGCAGCCACGCTTCGGGGGAGCAGTACTTC.

This clonotype showed up just a few times. This chain connects TRBV7-6 to TRBJ2-1, with D perhaps TRBD2 (7 bases). Per the germline V gene, CDR1 is SGHVS and CDR2 is FNYEAQ. The CDR3 is 14 residues long. V lost 7 bases to trimming and J lost 3 bases, with 13 bases between them. CDR3 sequence reads: CASIGGGYYNEQFF. The CDR3 DNA reads as TGTGCCAGCATAGGGGGGGGGTACTACAATGAGCAGTTCTTC.

This chain links TRBV3-1 with TRBJ2-4, with 10 bases fitting TRBD2. This CDR3 is built from 18 residues. After removal of 8 bases from V and 2 bases from J, the junction contained 15 bases not matched to a gene. The germline V gene has CDR1 LGHDT and CDR2 YNNKEL (reference sequence). DNA of the CDR3: TGTGCCAGCGCTACTAGCGGGACCTTCATCTGGACCAAAAACATTCAGTACTTC. As protein: CASATSGTFIWTKNIQYF.

The chain links TRBV19 to TRBJ2-2; 15 bases align to TRBD2. Germline V gene data show CDR1 as LNHDA and CDR2 as SQIVND (reference sequence). J lost 2 bases, V lost 7 bases, and 8 bases had no gene match. The CDR3 totals 18 residues. The CDR3 protein is CASTIRTSGRGNTGELFF. CDR3 coding DNA: TGTGCCAGTACTATCCGGACTAGCGGGAGGGGAAACACCGGGGAGCTGTTTTTT.

In this sample, this clonotype turned up many times. This rearrangement joins TRBV10-3 to TRBJ2-2; 10 positions match TRBD2. Germline loops: CDR1 ENHRY, CDR2 SYGVKD. This CDR3 is built from 13 residues. V was pared by 9 bases and J by 4 bases, with 2 bases of the junction left unmatched. CDR3 sequence (DNA): TGTGCCATTCAGCGGGAGGGCACCGGGGAGCTGTTTTTT. It specifies CAIQREGTGELFF.

The sample holds many counts of this clonotype. The chain uses TRBV7-3 and TRBJ2-1; D remains unclear. The CDR3 is 13 residues long. From germline, CDR1 is SGHTA and CDR2 FQGTGA. The V gene lost 2 bases and the J gene lost 6 bases, with 8 bases spanning the gap. CDR3 residues: CASSLAEPNEQFF. The CDR3 DNA reads TGTGCCAGCAGCTTAGCAGAACCCAATGAGCAGTTCTTC. Variable domain in full (rest from reference TRBV7-3 and TRBJ2-1): GAGVSQTPSNKVTEKGKYVELRCDPISGHTALYWYRQSLGQGPEFLIYFQGTGAADDSGLPNDRFFAVRPEGSVSTLKIQRTERGDSAVYLCASSLAEPNEQFFGPGTRLTVL.

This clonotype was recorded a few times. The chain links TRBV6-1 to TRBJ2-3; 9 bases match TRBD1. The CDR3 covers 17 residues. Germline lookup yields CDR1 MNHNS and CDR2 SASEGT. V lost 0 bases and J lost 2; bases outside the gene matches: 6. The CDR3 loop reads CASSEAFGTGLTDTQYF. The CDR3 bases are TGTGCCAGCAGTGAAGCTTTCGGGACAGGGCTCACAGATACGCAGTATTTT.

The rearrangement joins TRBV5-1 to TRBJ2-1; 8 bases match TRBD2. Germline V gene lookup returns CDR1 SGHRS and CDR2 YFSETQ. The CDR3 loop spans 19 amino acids. V lost 1 base and J lost 4; bases outside the gene matches: 16. This chain's CDR3 is CASSLWFPWVSGKYNEQFF. The CDR3 nucleotides are TGCGCCAGCAGCTTGTGGTTTCCCTGGGTTAGCGGGAAATACAATGAGCAGTTCTTC.

This clonotype has a count of ten or more. The rearrangement links TRBV7-3 to TRBJ1-1; TRBD1 agrees at 7 bases. The CDR3 consists of 14 residues. After removal of 1 base from V and 5 bases from J, the junction contained 4 bases not matched to a gene. Germline values: CDR1 SGHTA, CDR2 FQGTGA. CDR3 DNA: TGTGCCAGCAGCTTAAGGGCGACAGGGACTGAAGCTTTCTTT. The encoded protein is CASSLRATGTEAFF.

This clonotype was picked up a small number of times. The J gene is TRBJ1-5, the V gene TRBV27; D is unclear. Germline CDR1 is MNHEY and CDR2 is SMNVEV (reference sequence). Trimming left V 3 bases short and J 1 base short, with 10 bases between. The CDR3 has 15 amino acids. The CDR3 nucleotides read TGTGCCAGCAGTTTGGTTCAAACGAGCAATCAGCCCCAGCATTTT. It codes for CASSLVQTSNQPQHF.

This chain connects TRBV30 to TRBJ2-7, with D possibly being TRBD1 (5 bases). CDR3 length: 12 amino acids. From germline, CDR1 is GTSNPN and CDR2 SVGIG (reference sequence). Trimming cost V 7 bases and J 3 bases, with 13 bases left between them. The CDR3 sequence is CASYDGHYEQYF. CDR3 in DNA: TGTGCCTCTTACGACGGACACTACGAGCAGTACTTC. The whole variable domain, filled in from reference TRBV30 and TRBJ2-7, reads SQTIHQWPATLVQPVGSPLSLECTVEGTSNPNLYWYRQAAGRGLQLLFYSVGIGQISSEVPQNLSASRPQDRQFILSSKKLLLSDSGFYLCASYDGHYEQYFGPGTRLTVT.

The rearrangement uses TRBV28 and TRBJ2-2; 10 nucleotides align to TRBD2. Germline values: CDR1 MDHEN, CDR2 SYDVKM. CDR3 size: 20 residues. The V segment lost 6 bases and the J segment 5 bases; nucleotides outside the gene matches: 21. The CDR3 here is CASSSLIGRASGRATGELFF. CDR3 coding DNA: TGTGCCAGCAGCTCCCTTATCGGGAGGGCTAGCGGGAGAGCAACCGGGGAGCTGTTTTTT.

There are many counts of this clonotype. V usage is TRBV7-8 and J usage is TRBJ1-5; tentatively, D is TRBD1 (5 bases). Trimming removed 3 bases from V and 4 bases from J, with 16 bases in between. This CDR3 contains 16 residues. The germline gives CDR1 SGHVS, CDR2 FQNEAQ. The CDR3 DNA reads as TGTGCCAGCAGCTTCATCCGGGGGGGAGGGAATCAGCCCCAGCATTTT. It codes for CASSFIRGGGNQPQHF.

This rearrangement joins TRBV5-4 to TRBJ2-3; no reliable D call. From germline, CDR1 is SGHNT and CDR2 YYREEE (reference sequence). The CDR3 extends over 15 amino acids. Trimming cost V 1 base and J 4 bases, with 13 bases left between them. CDR3: CASSLRLEMADTQYF. CDR3 DNA: TGTGCCAGCAGCTTGCGGCTAGAGATGGCAGATACGCAGTATTTT.

This clonotype was recorded at least ten times. CDR3 coding DNA: TGTGCCAGCAGCTTAGCCCGGGACATCTGGAACATTCAGTACTTC. This sequence encodes CASSLARDIWNIQYF. The rearrangement links TRBV7-8 to TRBJ2-4; D may be TRBD1 (6 bases). V was cut by 0 bases and J by 7 bases, with 13 bases left in between. The length of the CDR3 is 15 residues. Germline V gene lookup returns CDR1 SGHVS and CDR2 FQNEAQ.